A selection of T cell receptor beta chains follows, all from one sample in a study of shared clonotypes between healthy human individuals. Profiled with immunoSEQ multiplex PCR; TCRdb holds only in-frame clones, not every one. Among more than 400,000 clones listed, roughly 95% were seen once. The sequenced material came from naive CD4+ T cells sorted from blood. These receptors all come from a woman aged 30 to 39 in good health. CDR3s include the opening cysteine and the closing phenylalanine or tryptophan. A D gene is named only where the DNA matches it firmly. Clone size is shown for a subset of rows, as once, few, many or a class of expanded clone.

clone size,J gene,D gene,V gene,CDR3 DNA,CDR3 protein
once,TRBJ2-7,.,TRBV5-4,TGTGCCAGCACCTTGTTTGGAGGGGACTACGAGCAGTACTTC,CASTLFGGDYEQYF
.,TRBJ2-2,TRBD1,TRBV9,TGTGCCAGCAGTAGGACAGGGGACACCGGGGAGCTGTTTTTT,CASSRTGDTGELFF
.,TRBJ2-7,TRBD1,TRBV11-3,TGTGCCAGCAGCAAGGGACAGGGGAACGAGCAGTACTTC,CASSKGQGNEQYF
.,TRBJ1-1,TRBD1,TRBV19,TGTGCCAGTAGTATCCCAAGGACAGGCAACACTGAAGCTTTCTTT,CASSIPRTGNTEAFF
once,TRBJ1-2,TRBD1,TRBV15,TGTGCCACCAGCAGCCGCGGACAGGGAGATGGCTACACCTTC,CATSSRGQGDGYTF
.,TRBJ2-5,.,TRBV5-4,TGTGCCAGCAGGGGAGCACTCAGCCAAGAGACCCAGTACTTC,CASRGALSQETQYF
once,TRBJ2-4,.,TRBV28,TGTGCCAGCAGCCCCGTAATCATAGCCAAAAACATTCAGTACTTC,CASSPVIIAKNIQYF
once,TRBJ1-5,.,TRBV10-3,TGTGCCATCAGTGGGGAGGGGGGTCAGCCCCAGCATTTT,CAISGEGGQPQHF
.,TRBJ1-1,.,TRBV28,TGTGCCAGCGCTACCTCTCCGGCCACTGAAGCTTTCTTT,CASATSPATEAFF
once,TRBJ2-1,.,TRBV19,TGTGCCAGTAGTATTCGTCGAGGGCAGGGAGGCTACAATGAGCAGTTCTTC,CASSIRRGQGGYNEQFF
.,TRBJ2-2,.,TRBV28,TGTGCCAGCAGTAACACCCCCGGTGGGGGATTAGGAAGGACCGGGGAGCTGTTTTTT,CASSNTPGGGLGRTGELFF
.,TRBJ2-1,.,TRBV28,TGTGCCAGCAGTTTAGAGAGGGGGAGGCATGAGCAGTTCTTC,CASSLERGRHEQFF
.,TRBJ2-3,TRBD2,TRBV10-3,TGTGCCAGTACACTAGCGGAACTTACAGATACGCAGTATTTT,CASTLAELTDTQYF
.,TRBJ1-1,.,TRBV7-2,TGTGCCAGCAGCTTAGAGGAGAACACTGAAGCTTTCTTT,CASSLEENTEAFF
.,TRBJ1-1,.,TRBV25-1,TGTGCCAGCAGTGAAGAACTCCCAGGGTTTGGTGAAGCTTTCTTT,CASSEELPGFGEAFF
.,TRBJ1-1,.,TRBV28,TGTGCCAGCGCCTCCAGTGGGGTCGCTTTCTTT,CASASSGVAFF
.,TRBJ2-1,.,TRBV21-1,TGTGCCAGCACCCTGGTTGGGAGCTCCTACAATGAGCAGTTCTTC,CASTLVGSSYNEQFF
once,TRBJ2-7,TRBD2,TRBV7-2,TGTGCCAGCAGCCCCCGACTAGCGGGGTACGAGCAGTACTTC,CASSPRLAGYEQYF
.,TRBJ1-6,.,TRBV30,TGTGCCTGGAGTCGTCTAGGGAAGGTCGATTCACCCCTCCACTTT,CAWSRLGKVDSPLHF
once,TRBJ2-2,.,TRBV13,TGTGCCAGCAGCTTAATTCCCGGGGAGCTGTTTTTT,CASSLIPGELFF
.,TRBJ1-2,.,TRBV18,TGTGCCAGCTCACGGTCGGCAGGGTGGCCCGACTATGGCTACACCTTC,CASSRSAGWPDYGYTF
.,TRBJ2-7,.,TRBV29-1,TGCAGCGTTGAAGAATCCGGGGAAGGGCAGTACTTC,CSVEESGEGQYF
.,TRBJ2-5,.,TRBV11-2,TGTGCCAGCAGCTCGGTTAGGGGTTGGCGCCGGGCCCAGTACTTC,CASSSVRGWRRAQYF
.,TRBJ2-7,.,TRBV6-4,TGTGCCAGCAGTGACTCGAAGGGGATAGCGGCCAACTCCTACGAGCAGTACTTC,CASSDSKGIAANSYEQYF
.,TRBJ1-3,.,TRBV2,TGTGCCAGCAGAGAAACTGGAAACACCATATATTTT,CASRETGNTIYF
.,TRBJ1-5,TRBD1,TRBV10-3,TGTGCCATCAGGGATACAGGGGTAAATCAGCCCCAGCATTTT,CAIRDTGVNQPQHF
.,TRBJ1-3,.,TRBV6-1,TGTGCCAGCAGTGCGGCTCGCGCCCATGGAAACACCATATATTTT,CASSAARAHGNTIYF
.,TRBJ1-6,TRBD1,TRBV28,TGTGCCAGCAGTTCCGGACAGGCTAAGCGGGGCTCACCCCTCCACTTT,CASSSGQAKRGSPLHF